This T cell receptor beta chain was recovered during a study of T-cell reconstitution after alpha-beta-depleted transplantation in children. Preparing the TCRbeta library involved the use of unique molecular identifiers. TCRdb itself ran the PCR reads through MiXCR, one entry per CDR3 protein. The sample carries hundreds of thousands of distinct CDR3 sequences, about a tenth recorded once. This clonotype was counted many times. CDR3 length: 15 residues. The sequencing here drew on PBMCs, taken before TCRalphabeta/CD19-depleted stem cell transplant. The chain recombines TRBV21-1 with TRBJ2-7; the D call in the table, TRBD2, was not verified against the DNA. TRBV21-1 is deemed a pseudogene. The receptor was isolated from a child in the first two years of life with acute myeloid leukemia, due to receive a stem cell transplant. The CDR3: CASSATGTRGYEQYF. The DNA of the CDR3 is TGTGCCAGCAGCGCCACCGGGACTAGAGGTTACGAGCAGTACTTC.